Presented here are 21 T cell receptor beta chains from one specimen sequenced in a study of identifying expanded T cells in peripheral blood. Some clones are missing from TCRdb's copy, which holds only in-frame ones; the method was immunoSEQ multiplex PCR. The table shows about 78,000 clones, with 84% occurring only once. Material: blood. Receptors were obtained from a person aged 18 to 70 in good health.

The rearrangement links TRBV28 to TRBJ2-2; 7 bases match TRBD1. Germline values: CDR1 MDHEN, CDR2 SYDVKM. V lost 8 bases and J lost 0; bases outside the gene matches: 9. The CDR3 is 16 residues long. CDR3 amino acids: CASREPTGPNTGELFF. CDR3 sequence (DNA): TGTGCCAGCCGAGAACCGACAGGGCCGAACACCGGGGAGCTGTTTTTT.

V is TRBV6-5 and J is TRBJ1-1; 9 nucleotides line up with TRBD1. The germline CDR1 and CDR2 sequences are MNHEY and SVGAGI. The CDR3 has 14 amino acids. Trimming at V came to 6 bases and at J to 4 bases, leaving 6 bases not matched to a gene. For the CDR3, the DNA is TGTGCCAGCAGCTCAACAGGGGGCGGCACTGAAGCTTTCTTT. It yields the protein CASSSTGGGTEAFF.

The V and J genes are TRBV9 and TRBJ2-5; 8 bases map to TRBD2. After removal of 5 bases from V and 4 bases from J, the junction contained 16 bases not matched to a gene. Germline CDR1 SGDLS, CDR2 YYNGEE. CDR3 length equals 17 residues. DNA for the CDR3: TGTGCCAGCAGTGGCACCCCAGCGGGAGAGTCAGGAGAGACCCAGTACTTC. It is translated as CASSGTPAGESGETQYF.

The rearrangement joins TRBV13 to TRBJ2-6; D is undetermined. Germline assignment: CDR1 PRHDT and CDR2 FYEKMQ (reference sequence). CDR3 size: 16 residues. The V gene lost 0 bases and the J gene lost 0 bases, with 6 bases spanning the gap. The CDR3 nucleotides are TGTGCCAGCAGCTTAGGAGATACCTCTGGGGCCAACGTCCTGACTTTC. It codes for CASSLGDTSGANVLTF.

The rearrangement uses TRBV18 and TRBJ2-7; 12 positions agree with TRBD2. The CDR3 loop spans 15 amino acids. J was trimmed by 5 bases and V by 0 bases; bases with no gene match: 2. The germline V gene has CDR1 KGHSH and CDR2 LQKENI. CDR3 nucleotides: TGTGCCAGCTCACCACCCCTAGCGGGAGGGAACGAGCAGTACTTC. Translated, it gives CASSPPLAGGNEQYF.

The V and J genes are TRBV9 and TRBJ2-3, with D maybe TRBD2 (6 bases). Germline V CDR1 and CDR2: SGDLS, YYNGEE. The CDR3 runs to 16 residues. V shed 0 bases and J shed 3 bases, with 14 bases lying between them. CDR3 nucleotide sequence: TGTGCCAGCAGCGTAGAAGCGGGCGACGGTACAGATACGCAGTATTTT. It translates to CASSVEAGDGTDTQYF.

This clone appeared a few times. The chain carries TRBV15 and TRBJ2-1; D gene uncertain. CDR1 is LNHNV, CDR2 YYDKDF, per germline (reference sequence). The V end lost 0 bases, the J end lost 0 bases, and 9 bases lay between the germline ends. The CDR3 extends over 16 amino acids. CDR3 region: CATSRDLDSSYNEQFF. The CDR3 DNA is TGTGCCACCAGCAGAGATCTGGATAGCTCCTACAATGAGCAGTTCTTC.

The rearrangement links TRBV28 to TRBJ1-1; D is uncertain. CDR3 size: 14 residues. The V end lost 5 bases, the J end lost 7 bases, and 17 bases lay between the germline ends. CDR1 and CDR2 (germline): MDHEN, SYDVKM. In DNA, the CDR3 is TGTGCCAGCAGTCTAGGGCTTGCGGGCTTTGAAGCTTTCTTT. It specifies CASSLGLAGFEAFF.

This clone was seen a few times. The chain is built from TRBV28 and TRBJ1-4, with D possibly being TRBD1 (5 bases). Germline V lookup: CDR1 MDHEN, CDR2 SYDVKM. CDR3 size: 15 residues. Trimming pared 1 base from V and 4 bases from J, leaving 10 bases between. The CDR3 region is CASSLSGGSNEKLFF. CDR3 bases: TGTGCCAGCAGTTTATCGGGGGGGAGTAATGAAAAACTGTTTTTT.

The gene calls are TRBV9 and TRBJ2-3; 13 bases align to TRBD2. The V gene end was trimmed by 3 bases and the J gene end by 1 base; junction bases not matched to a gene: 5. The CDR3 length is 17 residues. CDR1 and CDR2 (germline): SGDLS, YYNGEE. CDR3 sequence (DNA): TGTGCCAGCAGCGCGGGACTAGCGGGACAGGGCACAGATACGCAGTATTTT. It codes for CASSAGLAGQGTDTQYF.

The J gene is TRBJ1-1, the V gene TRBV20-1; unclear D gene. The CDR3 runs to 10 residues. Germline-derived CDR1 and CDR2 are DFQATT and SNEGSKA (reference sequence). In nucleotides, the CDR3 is TGCAGCGCCACTTTTGCTGAAGCTTTCTTT. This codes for CSATFAEAFF.

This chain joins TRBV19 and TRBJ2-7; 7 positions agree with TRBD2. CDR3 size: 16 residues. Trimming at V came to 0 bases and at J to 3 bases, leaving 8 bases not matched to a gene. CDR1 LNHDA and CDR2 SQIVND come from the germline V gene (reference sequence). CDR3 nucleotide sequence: TGTGCCAGTAGTATAGATGACGGGAGGCGGTTCTACGAGCAGTACTTC. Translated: CASSIDDGRRFYEQYF.

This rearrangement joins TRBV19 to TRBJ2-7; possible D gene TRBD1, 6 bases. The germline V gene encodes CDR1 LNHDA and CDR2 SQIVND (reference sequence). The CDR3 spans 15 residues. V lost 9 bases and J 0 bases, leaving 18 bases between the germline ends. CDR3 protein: CASSNPGTSSYEQYF. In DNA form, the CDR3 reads TGTGCCAGCAGCAACCCGGGGACAAGCTCCTACGAGCAGTACTTC.

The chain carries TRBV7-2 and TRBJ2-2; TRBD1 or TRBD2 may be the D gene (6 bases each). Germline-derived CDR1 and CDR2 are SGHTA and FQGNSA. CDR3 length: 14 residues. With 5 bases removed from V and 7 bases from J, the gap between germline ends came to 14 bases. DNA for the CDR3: TGTGCCAGCAGCCTAGGGGGACTGCTCGGGGAGCTGTTTTTT. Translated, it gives CASSLGGLLGELFF. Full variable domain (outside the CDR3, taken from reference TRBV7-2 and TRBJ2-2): GAGVSQSPSNKVTEKGKDVELRCDPISGHTALYWYRQSLGQGLEFLIYFQGNSAPDKSGLPSDRFSAERTGGSVSTLTIQRTQQEDSAVYLCASSLGGLLGELFFGEGSRLTVL.

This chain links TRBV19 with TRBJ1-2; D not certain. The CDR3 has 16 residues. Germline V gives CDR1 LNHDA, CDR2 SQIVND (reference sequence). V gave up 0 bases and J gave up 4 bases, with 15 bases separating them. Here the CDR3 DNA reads TGTGCCAGTAGTATAGATCGGTTACCCCCTCCCTATGGCTACACCTTC. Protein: CASSIDRLPPPYGYTF. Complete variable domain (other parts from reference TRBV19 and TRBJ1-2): DGGITQSPKYLFRKEGQNVTLSCEQNLNHDAMYWYRQDPGQGLRLIYYSQIVNDFQKGDIAEGYSVSREKKESFPLTVTSAQKNPTAFYLCASSIDRLPPPYGYTFGSGTRLTVV.

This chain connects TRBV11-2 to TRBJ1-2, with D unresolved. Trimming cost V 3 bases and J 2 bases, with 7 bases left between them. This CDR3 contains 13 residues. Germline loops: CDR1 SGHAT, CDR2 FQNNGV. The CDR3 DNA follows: TGTGCCAGCAGCTTGGGCAGGAACTATGGCTACACCTTC. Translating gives CASSLGRNYGYTF. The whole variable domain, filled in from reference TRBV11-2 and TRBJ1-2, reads EAGVAQSPRYKIIEKRQSVAFWCNPISGHATLYWYQQILGQGPKLLIQFQNNGVVDDSQLPKDRFSAERLKGVDSTLKIQPAKLEDSAVYLCASSLGRNYGYTFGSGTRLTVV.

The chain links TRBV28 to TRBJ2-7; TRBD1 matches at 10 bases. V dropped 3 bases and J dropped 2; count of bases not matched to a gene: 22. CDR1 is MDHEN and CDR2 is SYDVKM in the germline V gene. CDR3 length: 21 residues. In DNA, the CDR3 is TGTGCCAGCAGTTTTGGGACAGGGGACCCTTTCTTTCTTGGGTTGACCTACGAGCAGTACTTC. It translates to CASSFGTGDPFFLGLTYEQYF.

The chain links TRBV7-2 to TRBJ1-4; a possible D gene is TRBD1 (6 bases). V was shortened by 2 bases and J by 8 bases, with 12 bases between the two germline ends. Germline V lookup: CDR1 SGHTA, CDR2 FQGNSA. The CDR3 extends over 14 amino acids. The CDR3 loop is CASSLNAGGEKLFF. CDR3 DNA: TGTGCCAGCAGCTTAAACGCGGGGGGCGAAAAACTGTTTTTT.

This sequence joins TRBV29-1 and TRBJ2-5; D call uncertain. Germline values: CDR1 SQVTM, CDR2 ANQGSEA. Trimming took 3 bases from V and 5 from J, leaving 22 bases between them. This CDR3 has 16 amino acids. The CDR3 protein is CSVDNPGRFGSETQYF. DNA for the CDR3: TGCAGCGTTGATAATCCGGGCAGGTTTGGTTCGGAGACCCAGTACTTC.

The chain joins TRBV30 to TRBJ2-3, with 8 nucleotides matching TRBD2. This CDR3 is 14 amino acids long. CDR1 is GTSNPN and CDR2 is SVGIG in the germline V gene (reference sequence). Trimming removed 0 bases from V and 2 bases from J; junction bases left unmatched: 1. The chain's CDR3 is CAWSVAGDTDTQYF. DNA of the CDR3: TGTGCCTGGAGTGTAGCGGGAGACACAGATACGCAGTATTTT.

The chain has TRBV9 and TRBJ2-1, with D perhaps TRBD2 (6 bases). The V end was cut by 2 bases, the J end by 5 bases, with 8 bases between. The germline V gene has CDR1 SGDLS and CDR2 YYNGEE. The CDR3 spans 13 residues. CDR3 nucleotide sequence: TGTGCCAGCAGCGTTCGGACTAACAATGAGCAGTTCTTC. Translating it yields CASSVRTNNEQFF.